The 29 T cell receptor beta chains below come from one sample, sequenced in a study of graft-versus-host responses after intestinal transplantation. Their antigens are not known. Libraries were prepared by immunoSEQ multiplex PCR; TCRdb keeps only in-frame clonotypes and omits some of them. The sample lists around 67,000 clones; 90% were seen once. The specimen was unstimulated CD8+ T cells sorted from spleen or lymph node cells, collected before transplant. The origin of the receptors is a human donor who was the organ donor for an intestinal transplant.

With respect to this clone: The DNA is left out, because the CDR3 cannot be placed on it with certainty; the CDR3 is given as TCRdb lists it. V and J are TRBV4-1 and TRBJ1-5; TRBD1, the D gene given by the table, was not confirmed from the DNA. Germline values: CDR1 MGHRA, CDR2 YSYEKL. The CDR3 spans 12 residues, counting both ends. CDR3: CASSQEFAGGNF.

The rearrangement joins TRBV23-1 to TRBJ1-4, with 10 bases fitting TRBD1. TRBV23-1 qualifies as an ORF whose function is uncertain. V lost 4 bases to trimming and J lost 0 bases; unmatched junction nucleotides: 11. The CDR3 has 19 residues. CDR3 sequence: CASSPTGQGEGATNEKLFF. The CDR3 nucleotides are TGCGCCAGCAGTCCAACAGGACAGGGGGAAGGTGCAACTAATGAAAAACTGTTTTTT.

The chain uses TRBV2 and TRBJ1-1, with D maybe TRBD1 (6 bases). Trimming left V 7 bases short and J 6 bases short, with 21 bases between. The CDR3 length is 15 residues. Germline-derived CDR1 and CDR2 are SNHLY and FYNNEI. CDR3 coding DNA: TGTGCCAGCATATCCCGACCGGGGGGCGAAGCTGAAGCTTTCTTT. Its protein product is CASISRPGGEAEAFF.

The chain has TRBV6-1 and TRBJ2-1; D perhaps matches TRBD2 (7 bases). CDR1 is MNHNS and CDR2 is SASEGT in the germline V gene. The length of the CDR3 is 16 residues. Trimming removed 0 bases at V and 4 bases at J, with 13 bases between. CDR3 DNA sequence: TGTGCCAGCAGTGAAGCTGAGGGGGGGCCATACAATGAGCAGTTCTTC. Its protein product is CASSEAEGGPYNEQFF.

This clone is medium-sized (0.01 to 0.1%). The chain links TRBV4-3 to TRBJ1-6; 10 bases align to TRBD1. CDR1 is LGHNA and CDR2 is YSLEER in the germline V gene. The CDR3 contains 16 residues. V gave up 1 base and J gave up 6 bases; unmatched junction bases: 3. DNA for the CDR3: TGCGCCAGCAGCCAAGGACAGGGGGCTTTTAATTCACCCCTCCACTTT. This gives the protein CASSQGQGAFNSPLHF.

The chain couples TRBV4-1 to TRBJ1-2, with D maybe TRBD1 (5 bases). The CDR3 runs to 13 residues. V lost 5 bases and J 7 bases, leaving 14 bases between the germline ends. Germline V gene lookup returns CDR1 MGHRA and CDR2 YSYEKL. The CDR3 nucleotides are TGCGCCAGCAGCTCGGACACTCTGGGTGGCTACACCTTC. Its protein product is CASSSDTLGGYTF.

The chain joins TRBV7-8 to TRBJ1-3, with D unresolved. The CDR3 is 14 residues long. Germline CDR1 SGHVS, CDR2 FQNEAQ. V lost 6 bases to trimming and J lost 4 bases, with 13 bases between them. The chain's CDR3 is CASSLGLSGNTIYF. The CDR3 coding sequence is TGTGCCAGCAGTCTAGGACTAAGCGGAAACACCATATATTTT.

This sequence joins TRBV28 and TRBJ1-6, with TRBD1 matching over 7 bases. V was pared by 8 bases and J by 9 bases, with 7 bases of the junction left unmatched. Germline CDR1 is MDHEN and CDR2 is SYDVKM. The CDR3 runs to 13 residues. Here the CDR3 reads CASESRGSSPLHF. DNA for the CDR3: TGTGCCAGCGAGAGCAGGGGGAGTTCACCCCTCCACTTT.

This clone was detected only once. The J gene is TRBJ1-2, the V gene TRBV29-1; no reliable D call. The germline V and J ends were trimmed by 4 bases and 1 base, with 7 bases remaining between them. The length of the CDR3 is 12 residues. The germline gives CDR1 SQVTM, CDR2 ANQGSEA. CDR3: CSVVAVNYGYTF. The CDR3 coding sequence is TGCAGCGTTGTAGCTGTTAACTATGGCTACACCTTC.

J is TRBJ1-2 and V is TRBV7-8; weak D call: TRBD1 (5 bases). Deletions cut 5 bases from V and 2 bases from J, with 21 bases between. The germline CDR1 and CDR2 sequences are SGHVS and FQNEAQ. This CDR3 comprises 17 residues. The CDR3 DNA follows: TGTGCCAGCAGCCCACACCTCGGACAAATCATCAACTATGGCTACACCTTC. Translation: CASSPHLGQIINYGYTF. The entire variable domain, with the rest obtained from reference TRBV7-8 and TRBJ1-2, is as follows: GAGVSQSPRYKVAKRGQDVALRCDPISGHVSLFWYQQALGQGPEFLTYFQNEAQLDKSGLPSDRFFAERPEGSVSTLKIQRTQQEDSAVYLCASSPHLGQIINYGYTFGSGTRLTVV.

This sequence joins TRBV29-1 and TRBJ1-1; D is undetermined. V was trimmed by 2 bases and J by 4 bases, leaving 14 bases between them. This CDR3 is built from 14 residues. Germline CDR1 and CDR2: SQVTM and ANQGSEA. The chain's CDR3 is CSVELPDSVTEAFF. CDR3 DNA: TGCAGCGTTGAATTGCCAGACTCGGTCACTGAAGCTTTCTTT. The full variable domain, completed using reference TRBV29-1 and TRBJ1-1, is SAVISQKPSRDICQRGTSLTIQCQVDSQVTMMFWYRQQPGQSLTLIATANQGSEATYESGFVIDKFPISRPNLTFSTLTVSNMSPEDSSIYLCSVELPDSVTEAFFGQGTRLTVV.

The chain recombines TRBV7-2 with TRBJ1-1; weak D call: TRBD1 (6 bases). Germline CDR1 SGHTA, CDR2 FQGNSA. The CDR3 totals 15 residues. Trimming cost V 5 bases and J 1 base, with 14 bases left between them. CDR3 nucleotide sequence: TGTGCCAGCAGCCTAGGGGGAGGGGCGAACACTGAAGCTTTCTTT. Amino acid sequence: CASSLGGGANTEAFF.

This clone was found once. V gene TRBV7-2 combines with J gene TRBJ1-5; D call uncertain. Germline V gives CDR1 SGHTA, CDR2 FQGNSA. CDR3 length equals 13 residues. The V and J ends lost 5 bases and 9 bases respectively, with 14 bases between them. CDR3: CASSDISESPQHF. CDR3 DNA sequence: TGTGCCAGCAGCGACATTTCCGAATCGCCCCAGCATTTT. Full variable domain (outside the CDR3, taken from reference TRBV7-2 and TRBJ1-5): GAGVSQSPSNKVTEKGKDVELRCDPISGHTALYWYRQSLGQGLEFLIYFQGNSAPDKSGLPSDRFSAERTGGSVSTLTIQRTQQEDSAVYLCASSDISESPQHFGDGTRLSIL.

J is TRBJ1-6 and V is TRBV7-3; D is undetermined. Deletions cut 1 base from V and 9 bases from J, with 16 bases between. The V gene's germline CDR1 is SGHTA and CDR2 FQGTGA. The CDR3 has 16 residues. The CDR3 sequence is CASSLSLAGSGSPLHF. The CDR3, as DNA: TGTGCCAGCAGCTTAAGTCTAGCGGGGTCAGGTTCACCCCTCCACTTT.

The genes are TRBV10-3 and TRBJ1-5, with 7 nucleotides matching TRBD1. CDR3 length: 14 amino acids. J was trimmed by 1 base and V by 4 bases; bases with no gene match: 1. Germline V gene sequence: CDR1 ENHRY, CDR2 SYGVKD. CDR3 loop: CAISGDSSNQPQHF. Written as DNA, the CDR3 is TGTGCCATCAGTGGGGACAGCAGCAATCAGCCCCAGCATTTT.

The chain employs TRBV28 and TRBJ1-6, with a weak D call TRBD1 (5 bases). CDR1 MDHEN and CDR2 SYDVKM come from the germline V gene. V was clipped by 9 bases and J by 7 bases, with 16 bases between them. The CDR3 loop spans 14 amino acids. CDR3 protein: CASTWGGNNSPLHF. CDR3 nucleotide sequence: TGTGCCAGTACCTGGGGGGGTAACAATTCACCCCTCCACTTT.

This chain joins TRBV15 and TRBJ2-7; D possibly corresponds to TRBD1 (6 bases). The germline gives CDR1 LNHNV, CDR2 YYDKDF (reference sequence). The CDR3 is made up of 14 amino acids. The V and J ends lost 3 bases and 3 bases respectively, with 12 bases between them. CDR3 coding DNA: TGTGCCACCAGCAGGAACAGGGTGGGCTACGAGCAGTACGTC. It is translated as CATSRNRVGYEQYV.

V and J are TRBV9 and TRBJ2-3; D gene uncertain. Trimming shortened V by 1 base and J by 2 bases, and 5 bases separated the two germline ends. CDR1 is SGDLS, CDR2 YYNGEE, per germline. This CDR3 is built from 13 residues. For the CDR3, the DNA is TGTGCCAGCAGCGTACTCTCCACAGATACGCAGTATTTT. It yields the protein CASSVLSTDTQYF. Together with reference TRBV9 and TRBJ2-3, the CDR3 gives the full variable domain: DSGVTQTPKHLITATGQRVTLRCSPRSGDLSVYWYQQSLDQGLQFLIQYYNGEERAKGNILERFSAQQFPDLHSELNLSSLELGDSALYFCASSVLSTDTQYFGPGTRLTVL.

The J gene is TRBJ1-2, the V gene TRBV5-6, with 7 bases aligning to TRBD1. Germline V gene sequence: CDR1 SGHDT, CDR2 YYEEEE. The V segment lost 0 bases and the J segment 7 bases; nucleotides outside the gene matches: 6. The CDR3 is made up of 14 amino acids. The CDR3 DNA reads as TGTGCCAGCAGCTTGGGACAGGGAAGCTTTGGCTACACCTTC. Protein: CASSLGQGSFGYTF.

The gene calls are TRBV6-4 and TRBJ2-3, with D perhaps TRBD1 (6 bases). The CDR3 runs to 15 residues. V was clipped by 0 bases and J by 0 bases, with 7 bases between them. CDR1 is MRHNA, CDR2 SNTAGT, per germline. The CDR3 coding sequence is TGTGCCAGCAGTGACTCGCAGGGGAGCACAGATACGCAGTATTTT. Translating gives CASSDSQGSTDTQYF.

This CDR3 reads CASSPGRSGQPQHF. The CDR3 region has the DNA TGTGCCAGCAGCCCCGGTCGCTCGGGTCAGCCCCAGCATTTT. V is TRBV7-6 and J is TRBJ1-5; D is ambiguous. The V end lost 5 bases, the J end lost 6 bases, and 14 bases lay between the germline ends. The CDR3 is 14 residues long. CDR1 SGHVS and CDR2 FNYEAQ come from the germline V gene.

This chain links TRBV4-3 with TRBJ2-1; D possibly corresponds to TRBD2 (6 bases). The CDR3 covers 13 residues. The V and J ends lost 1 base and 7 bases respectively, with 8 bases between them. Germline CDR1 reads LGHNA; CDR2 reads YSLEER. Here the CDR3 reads CASSQVGGNEQFF. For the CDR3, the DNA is TGCGCCAGCAGCCAAGTGGGGGGTAATGAGCAGTTCTTC.

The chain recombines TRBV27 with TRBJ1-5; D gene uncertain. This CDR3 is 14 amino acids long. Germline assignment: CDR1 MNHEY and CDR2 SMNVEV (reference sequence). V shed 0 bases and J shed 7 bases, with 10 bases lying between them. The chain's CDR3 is CASSLSGFWQPQHF. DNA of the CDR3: TGTGCCAGCAGTTTATCCGGTTTCTGGCAGCCCCAGCATTTT.

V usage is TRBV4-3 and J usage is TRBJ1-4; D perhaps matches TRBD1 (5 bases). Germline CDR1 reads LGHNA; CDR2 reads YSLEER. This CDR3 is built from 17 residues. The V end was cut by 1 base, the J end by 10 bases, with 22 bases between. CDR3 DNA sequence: TGCGCCAGCAGCCAAGTTGGGACTTGGGATTTTGTCGGAAAACTGTTTTTT. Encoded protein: CASSQVGTWDFVGKLFF.

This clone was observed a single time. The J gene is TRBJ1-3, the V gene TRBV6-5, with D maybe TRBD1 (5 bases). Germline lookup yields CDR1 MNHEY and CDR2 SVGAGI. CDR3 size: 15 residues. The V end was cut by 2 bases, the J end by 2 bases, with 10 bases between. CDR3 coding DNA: TGTGCCAGCAGTTACCAGGTGACAGCTGGAAACACCATATATTTT. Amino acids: CASSYQVTAGNTIYF.

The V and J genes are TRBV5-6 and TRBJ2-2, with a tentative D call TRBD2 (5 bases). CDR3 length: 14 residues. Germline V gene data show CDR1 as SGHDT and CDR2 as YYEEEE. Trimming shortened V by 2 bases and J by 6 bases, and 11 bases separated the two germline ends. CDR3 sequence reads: CASSLITSPGELFF. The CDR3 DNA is TGTGCCAGCAGCTTAATTACTAGTCCCGGGGAGCTGTTTTTT.

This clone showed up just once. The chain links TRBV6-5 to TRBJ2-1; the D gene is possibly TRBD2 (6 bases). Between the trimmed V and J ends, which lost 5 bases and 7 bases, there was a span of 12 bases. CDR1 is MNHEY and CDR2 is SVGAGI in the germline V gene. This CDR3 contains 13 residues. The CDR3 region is CASSPTSKNEQFF. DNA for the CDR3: TGTGCCAGCAGTCCAACTAGCAAAAATGAGCAGTTCTTC.

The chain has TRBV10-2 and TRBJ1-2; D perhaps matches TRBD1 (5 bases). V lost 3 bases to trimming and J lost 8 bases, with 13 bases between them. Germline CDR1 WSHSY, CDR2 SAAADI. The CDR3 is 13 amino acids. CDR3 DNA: TGCGCCAGCAGTGAAGGAGGGGTATGGGGCTACACCTTC. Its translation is CASSEGGVWGYTF.

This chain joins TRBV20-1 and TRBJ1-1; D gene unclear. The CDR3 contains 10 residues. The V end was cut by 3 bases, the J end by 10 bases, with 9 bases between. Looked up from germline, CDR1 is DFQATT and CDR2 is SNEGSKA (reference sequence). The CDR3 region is CSASPLLAFF. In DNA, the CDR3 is TGCAGTGCTAGCCCCCTCCTAGCTTTCTTT.